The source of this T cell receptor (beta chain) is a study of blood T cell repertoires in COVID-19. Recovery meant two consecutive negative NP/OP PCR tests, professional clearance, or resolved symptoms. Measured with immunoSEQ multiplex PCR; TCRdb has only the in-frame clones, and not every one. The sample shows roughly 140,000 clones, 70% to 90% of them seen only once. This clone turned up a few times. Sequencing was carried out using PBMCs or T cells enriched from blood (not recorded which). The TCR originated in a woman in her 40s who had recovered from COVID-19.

CDR3 in amino acids: CAISEGGVGAYEQYF. The CDR3 DNA reads TGTGCCATCAGTGAGGGGGGGGTCGGCGCCTACGAGCAGTACTTC. The V call is TRBV10-3, the J call TRBJ2-7; 7 bases agree with TRBD2. This CDR3 region has 15 residues. CDR1 is ENHRY, CDR2 SYGVKD, per germline. The junction had 6 bases not matched to a gene; V was cut back by 2 bases and J by 2 bases.